A selection of T cell receptor beta chains follows, all from one sample in a study of T cell changes during pregnancy in multiple sclerosis. Sequencing was performed with immunoSEQ multiplex PCR; in TCRdb, only in-frame clones are kept and a portion is missing. The sample includes 61,000 or so clones, about 94% of them seen just once. The material sequenced was CD4+ T cells from peripheral blood mononuclear cells, taken before pregnancy. These receptors were collected from a female donor with multiple sclerosis, enrolled in a pregnancy study. Both conserved end residues are part of each CDR3. A D gene is named only where the DNA matches it firmly. Size values are once, few and many counts, or a class for expanded clones, and some rows have none.

cdr3_aa: CASSLVWGPDEKLFF
cdr3_nt: TGTGCCAGCAGCTTAGTCTGGGGCCCTGATGAAAAACTGTTTTTT
v_call: TRBV7-2
d_call: .
cdr3_length: 15
clone_size: .
j_call: TRBJ1-4

cdr3_aa: CAISDSPYEQYF
cdr3_nt: TGTGCCATCAGTGACTCTCCTTACGAGCAGTACTTC
v_call: TRBV10-3
d_call: .
cdr3_length: 12
clone_size: .
j_call: TRBJ2-7

cdr3_aa: CASSLEGASTDTQYF
cdr3_nt: TGTGCCAGCAGCTTAGAGGGGGCGAGCACAGATACGCAGTATTTT
v_call: TRBV7-6
d_call: TRBD1
cdr3_length: 15
clone_size: .
j_call: TRBJ2-3

cdr3_aa: CASSIGRGVGYYGYTF
cdr3_nt: TGTGCCAGTAGTATCGGTAGGGGCGTCGGATACTATGGCTACACCTTC
v_call: TRBV19
d_call: .
cdr3_length: 16
clone_size: .
j_call: TRBJ1-2

cdr3_aa: CASSPTETDTQYF
cdr3_nt: TGTGCCAGTAGCCCCACCGAGACAGATACGCAGTATTTT
v_call: TRBV19
d_call: .
cdr3_length: 13
clone_size: once
j_call: TRBJ2-3

cdr3_aa: CAWSSTVTEQYF
cdr3_nt: TGTGCCTGGAGTTCGACAGTGACCGAGCAGTACTTC
v_call: TRBV30
d_call: .
cdr3_length: 12
clone_size: .
j_call: TRBJ2-7

cdr3_aa: CASSESLAGWRNEKLFF
cdr3_nt: TGTGCCAGCAGTGAATCCCTAGCAGGCTGGAGGAATGAAAAACTGTTTTTT
v_call: TRBV2
d_call: .
cdr3_length: 17
clone_size: .
j_call: TRBJ1-4

cdr3_aa: CASSPLLALSSGANVLTF
cdr3_nt: TGTGCCAGCTCACCCTTACTAGCTCTTAGCTCTGGGGCCAACGTCCTGACTTTC
v_call: TRBV18
d_call: .
cdr3_length: 18
clone_size: once
j_call: TRBJ2-6

cdr3_aa: CASSQGSGLTYEQYF
cdr3_nt: TGCGCCAGCAGCCAAGGTAGCGGGCTTACCTACGAGCAGTACTTC
v_call: TRBV4-3
d_call: TRBD2
cdr3_length: 15
clone_size: .
j_call: TRBJ2-7

cdr3_aa: CSCRGGRANEQFF
cdr3_nt: TGCAGCTGCCGGGGCGGGAGGGCCAATGAGCAGTTCTTC
v_call: TRBV29-1
d_call: TRBD2
cdr3_length: 13
clone_size: .
j_call: TRBJ2-1

cdr3_aa: CASSPAGLAGGPWEQFF
cdr3_nt: TGTGCCAGCAGCCCCGCGGGACTAGCGGGAGGGCCCTGGGAGCAGTTCTTC
v_call: TRBV4-2
d_call: TRBD2
cdr3_length: 17
clone_size: .
j_call: TRBJ2-1

cdr3_aa: CASSRDSFQETQYF
cdr3_nt: TGTGCCAGCAGTCGGGACTCTTTCCAAGAGACCCAGTACTTC
v_call: TRBV9
d_call: .
cdr3_length: 14
clone_size: .
j_call: TRBJ2-5

cdr3_aa: CASSSQGENQPQHF
cdr3_nt: TGTGCCAGCAGCTCGCAAGGGGAAAATCAGCCCCAGCATTTT
v_call: TRBV5-4
d_call: .
cdr3_length: 14
clone_size: .
j_call: TRBJ1-5

cdr3_aa: CASSYRRGDNTGELFF
cdr3_nt: TGTGCCAGCAGTTACCGTCGGGGGGACAACACCGGGGAGCTGTTTTTT
v_call: TRBV6-5
d_call: TRBD2
cdr3_length: 16
clone_size: .
j_call: TRBJ2-2

cdr3_aa: CATSFTPVGGRRFEQFF
cdr3_nt: TGTGCCACGTCGTTCACTCCCGTTGGCGGGAGAAGGTTTGAGCAGTTCTTC
v_call: TRBV27
d_call: TRBD2
cdr3_length: 17
clone_size: .
j_call: TRBJ2-1

cdr3_aa: CASSRGQGVLETQYF
cdr3_nt: TGTGCCAGCTCCCGAGGACAGGGGGTTTTAGAGACCCAGTACTTC
v_call: TRBV18
d_call: TRBD1
cdr3_length: 15
clone_size: .
j_call: TRBJ2-5

cdr3_aa: CSATTGRRTEAFF
cdr3_nt: TGCAGCGCAACGACAGGGCGGCGCACTGAAGCTTTCTTT
v_call: TRBV29-1
d_call: TRBD1
cdr3_length: 13
clone_size: .
j_call: TRBJ1-1

cdr3_aa: CASSQERQGANYGYTF
cdr3_nt: TGCGCCAGCAGCCAAGAAAGACAGGGGGCTAACTATGGCTACACCTTC
v_call: TRBV4-1
d_call: TRBD1
cdr3_length: 16
clone_size: .
j_call: TRBJ1-2

cdr3_aa: CASRTGTGNEKLFF
cdr3_nt: TGTGCCAGTAGAACCGGGACAGGCAATGAAAAACTGTTTTTT
v_call: TRBV19
d_call: TRBD1
cdr3_length: 14
clone_size: .
j_call: TRBJ1-4

cdr3_aa: CASSVEAWDTGELFF
cdr3_nt: TGTGCCAGCAGCGTAGAAGCGTGGGACACCGGGGAGCTGTTTTTT
v_call: TRBV9
d_call: .
cdr3_length: 15
clone_size: .
j_call: TRBJ2-2

cdr3_aa: CSVGTGQETQYF
cdr3_nt: TGCAGCGTCGGGACAGGGCAAGAGACCCAGTACTTC
v_call: TRBV29-1
d_call: TRBD1
cdr3_length: 12
clone_size: .
j_call: TRBJ2-5

cdr3_aa: CASSVDSGRLNEQYF
cdr3_nt: TGTGCCAGCAGCGTGGATAGCGGGAGGCTCAACGAGCAGTACTTC
v_call: TRBV9
d_call: TRBD2
cdr3_length: 15
clone_size: .
j_call: TRBJ2-7

cdr3_aa: CASRSQGPQTGELFF
cdr3_nt: TGTGCCAGCAGGTCTCAGGGCCCCCAGACCGGGGAGCTGTTTTTT
v_call: TRBV28
d_call: .
cdr3_length: 15
clone_size: .
j_call: TRBJ2-2

cdr3_aa: CASSIVGGRPQHF
cdr3_nt: TGTGCCAGTAGTATAGTCGGGGGTCGGCCCCAGCATTTT
v_call: TRBV19
d_call: .
cdr3_length: 13
clone_size: .
j_call: TRBJ1-5

cdr3_aa: CASSFLFRNQETQYF
cdr3_nt: TGTGCCAGCAGTTTCCTTTTCCGTAACCAAGAGACCCAGTACTTC
v_call: TRBV28
d_call: .
cdr3_length: 15
clone_size: .
j_call: TRBJ2-5

cdr3_aa: CASSLASGGPGKQETQYF
cdr3_nt: TGTGCCAGCAGCTTAGCTAGCGGGGGCCCCGGAAAGCAAGAGACCCAGTACTTC
v_call: TRBV7-9
d_call: TRBD2
cdr3_length: 18
clone_size: once
j_call: TRBJ2-5

cdr3_aa: CASSFGEGGTDTQYF
cdr3_nt: TGTGCCAGCAGCTTTGGCGAGGGTGGGACAGATACGCAGTATTTT
v_call: TRBV5-4
d_call: .
cdr3_length: 15
clone_size: .
j_call: TRBJ2-3

cdr3_aa: CASSLLRDSGNTIYF
cdr3_nt: TGCGCCAGCAGCCTCCTCCGGGACTCTGGAAACACCATATATTTT
v_call: TRBV4-1
d_call: .
cdr3_length: 15
clone_size: .
j_call: TRBJ1-3

cdr3_aa: CASSQGTALPEQFF
cdr3_nt: TGTGCCAGCAGTCAGGGGACAGCTCTCCCGGAGCAGTTCTTC
v_call: TRBV6-6
d_call: TRBD1
cdr3_length: 14
clone_size: .
j_call: TRBJ2-1

cdr3_aa: CASSSTAYGYTF
cdr3_nt: TGTGCCAGCAGTTCGACTGCCTATGGCTACACCTTC
v_call: TRBV28
d_call: .
cdr3_length: 12
clone_size: .
j_call: TRBJ1-2

cdr3_aa: CASSPLDSYQETQYF
cdr3_nt: TGTGCCAGCTCACCTCTGGACTCCTACCAAGAGACCCAGTACTTC
v_call: TRBV18
d_call: .
cdr3_length: 15
clone_size: .
j_call: TRBJ2-5

cdr3_aa: CASSFLAGVGNEQFF
cdr3_nt: TGTGCCAGCAGTTTCCTAGCGGGAGTAGGCAATGAGCAGTTCTTC
v_call: TRBV27
d_call: TRBD2
cdr3_length: 15
clone_size: .
j_call: TRBJ2-1

cdr3_aa: CASSLVPGTEAFF
cdr3_nt: TGTGCCAGCAGCTTAGTTCCAGGGACTGAAGCTTTCTTT
v_call: TRBV7-6
d_call: .
cdr3_length: 13
clone_size: .
j_call: TRBJ1-1

cdr3_aa: CASSPVAGLYNEQFF
cdr3_nt: TGTGCCAGCAGCCCGGTAGCGGGACTTTACAATGAGCAGTTCTTC
v_call: TRBV7-6
d_call: TRBD2
cdr3_length: 15
clone_size: .
j_call: TRBJ2-1

cdr3_aa: CASYSGGVANVLTF
cdr3_nt: TGTGCCAGCTACTCCGGGGGAGTGGCCAACGTCCTGACTTTC
v_call: TRBV28
d_call: .
cdr3_length: 14
clone_size: .
j_call: TRBJ2-6

cdr3_aa: CASSLASNYNEQFF
cdr3_nt: TGTGCCAGCAGCTTGGCTAGTAACTACAATGAGCAGTTCTTC
v_call: TRBV11-2
d_call: .
cdr3_length: 14
clone_size: .
j_call: TRBJ2-1

cdr3_aa: CASSELGYSGVETQYF
cdr3_nt: TGCGCCAGCAGTGAGTTGGGCTATTCGGGGGTAGAGACCCAGTACTTC
v_call: TRBV10-2
d_call: .
cdr3_length: 16
clone_size: few
j_call: TRBJ2-5

cdr3_aa: CASSQQGSEQYF
cdr3_nt: TGTGCCAGCTCACAACAGGGATCCGAGCAGTACTTC
v_call: TRBV18
d_call: .
cdr3_length: 12
clone_size: .
j_call: TRBJ2-7

cdr3_aa: CASTGQGAVEAFF
cdr3_nt: TGTGCCAGCACCGGACAGGGGGCGGTTGAAGCTTTCTTT
v_call: TRBV11-3
d_call: TRBD1
cdr3_length: 13
clone_size: few
j_call: TRBJ1-1

cdr3_aa: CASSRTGPTSGNNEQFF
cdr3_nt: TGCGCCAGCAGCCGGACAGGGCCGACTAGCGGGAACAATGAGCAGTTCTTC
v_call: TRBV5-1
d_call: TRBD2
cdr3_length: 17
clone_size: once
j_call: TRBJ2-1

cdr3_aa: CASSFRDRDTDTQYF
cdr3_nt: TGTGCCAGCAGCTTCCGGGACAGGGACACAGATACGCAGTATTTT
v_call: TRBV5-5
d_call: TRBD1
cdr3_length: 15
clone_size: .
j_call: TRBJ2-3

cdr3_aa: CASRGGTGGQPQHF
cdr3_nt: TGTGCCAGCAGGGGGGGGACAGGGGGCCAGCCCCAGCATTTT
v_call: TRBV27
d_call: TRBD1
cdr3_length: 14
clone_size: .
j_call: TRBJ1-5

cdr3_aa: CASSERGLGGYTF
cdr3_nt: TGTGCCAGCAGTGAGCGGGGATTGGGTGGCTACACCTTC
v_call: TRBV2
d_call: .
cdr3_length: 13
clone_size: .
j_call: TRBJ1-2

cdr3_aa: CASSFSPDIQYF
cdr3_nt: TGCGCCAGCAGCTTTTCTCCGGACATTCAGTACTTC
v_call: TRBV5-1
d_call: .
cdr3_length: 12
clone_size: .
j_call: TRBJ2-4

cdr3_aa: CASSLVMANTEAFF
cdr3_nt: TGTGCCAGCAGCTTAGTAATGGCGAACACTGAAGCTTTCTTT
v_call: TRBV7-2
d_call: .
cdr3_length: 14
clone_size: .
j_call: TRBJ1-1

cdr3_aa: CASSLTAATDTQYF
cdr3_nt: TGTGCCAGCAGCTTAACGGCGGCCACAGATACGCAGTATTTT
v_call: TRBV7-3
d_call: .
cdr3_length: 14
clone_size: few
j_call: TRBJ2-3

cdr3_aa: CASGLWLAGGTGELFF
cdr3_nt: TGTGCTAGTGGTTTGTGGCTAGCGGGAGGAACCGGGGAGCTGTTTTTT
v_call: TRBV12-5
d_call: TRBD2
cdr3_length: 16
clone_size: .
j_call: TRBJ2-2

cdr3_aa: CASRRTGTGAYEQYF
cdr3_nt: TGTGCCAGCAGACGCACCGGGACAGGGGCCTACGAGCAGTACTTC
v_call: TRBV28
d_call: TRBD1
cdr3_length: 15
clone_size: .
j_call: TRBJ2-7

cdr3_aa: CASQTGVNQPQHF
cdr3_nt: TGTGCCAGTCAAACAGGGGTCAATCAGCCCCAGCATTTT
v_call: TRBV28
d_call: TRBD1
cdr3_length: 13
clone_size: .
j_call: TRBJ1-5

cdr3_aa: CAGVSGNTIYF
cdr3_nt: TGTGCGGGAGTCTCTGGAAACACCATATATTTT
v_call: TRBV5-4
d_call: .
cdr3_length: 11
clone_size: .
j_call: TRBJ1-3

cdr3_aa: CASSANRVARETQYF
cdr3_nt: TGTGCCAGCAGTGCGAACAGGGTCGCGAGAGAGACCCAGTACTTC
v_call: TRBV28
d_call: .
cdr3_length: 15
clone_size: .
j_call: TRBJ2-5

cdr3_aa: CASSLSGNGPETQYF
cdr3_nt: TGTGCCAGCAGTCTCAGCGGGAACGGGCCGGAGACCCAGTACTTC
v_call: TRBV6-6
d_call: TRBD2
cdr3_length: 15
clone_size: .
j_call: TRBJ2-5